This T cell receptor beta chain was recovered during a study of blood T cell repertoires in COVID-19. Study as a whole: The United States, Italy and Spain were the sources of the acute and convalescent COVID-19 samples. In each case, the material was cDNA or gDNA derived from T cells, B-cell-depleted T cells, or PBMCs.

In the original workflow: How many nucleated cells were present was estimated from reference gene primer amplification. Some clones are missing from TCRdb's copy, which holds only in-frame ones; the method was immunoSEQ multiplex PCR. That table supplies the V and J calls and clone size; D and trimming were determined from the DNA. The sample records fewer than 350,000 clones, around 87% being singletons. V was pared by 2 bases and J by 7 bases, with 5 bases of the junction left unmatched. The length of the CDR3 is 14 residues. Germline CDR1 and CDR2: LGHDT and YNNKEL (reference sequence). This receptor was taken from a woman between 50 and 59 years old who had recovered from COVID-19. The chain recombines TRBV3-1 (or the pseudogene TRBV3-2) with TRBJ1-5; 7 nucleotides line up with TRBD1. The sequencing input was peripheral blood. CDR3 region: CASSQRDRGQPQHF. The CDR3 DNA is TGTGCCAGCAGCCAACGGGACAGAGGACAGCCCCAGCATTTT.